These 19 T cell receptor beta chains were all obtained from the same sample, sequenced in a study of blood T cell repertoires in COVID-19. The method was immunoSEQ multiplex PCR; TCRdb's version includes in-frame clones alone and lacks a portion of them. Among around 260,000 clones, under 90% were seen once, and the ten largest hold around 4%. Sequenced sample: peripheral blood. Receptors originate from a man aged 55 to 70 with acute or convalescent COVID-19.

This clone has a single count. The sample has other DNA sequences that encode this CDR3 too. The rearrangement uses TRBV30 and TRBJ2-7; 7 bases are a match to TRBD1. Per germline, CDR1 GTSNPN and CDR2 SVGIG (reference sequence). The CDR3 is 12 residues long. J was trimmed by 7 bases and V by 0 bases; bases with no gene match: 3. The CDR3 here is CAWSVQGYEQYF. The CDR3 DNA reads TGTGCCTGGAGTGTACAGGGGTATGAGCAGTACTTC.

The rearrangement uses TRBV18 and TRBJ2-2; 10 bases are shared with TRBD1. The ends lost 4 bases at V and 4 bases at J; junction bases unmatched: 6. Per germline, CDR1 KGHSH and CDR2 LQKENI. The CDR3 runs 16 residues. CDR3 in DNA: TGTGCCAGCTCACTCCGGACAGGGGGTACCACCGGGGAGCTGTTTTTT. This encodes CASSLRTGGTTGELFF. The full variable domain, completed using reference TRBV18 and TRBJ2-2, is NAGVMQNPRHLVRRRGQEARLRCSPMKGHSHVYWYRQLPEEGLKFMVYLQKENIIDESGMPKERFSAEFPKEGPSILRIQQVVRGDSAAYFCASSLRTGGTTGELFFGEGSRLTVL.

CDR3 protein: CASSLGQKNNEQFF. CDR3 DNA: TGTGCCAGCAGCTTAGGACAGAAAAACAATGAGCAGTTCTTC. The V call is TRBV7-3, the J call TRBJ2-1, with D possibly matching TRBD1 (6 bases). The CDR3 has 14 residues. V was cut by 2 bases and J by 5 bases, with 10 bases left in between. CDR1 and CDR2 from the germline V gene are SGHTA and FQGTGA. The whole variable domain, remainder taken from reference TRBV7-3 and TRBJ2-1, is GAGVSQTPSNKVTEKGKYVELRCDPISGHTALYWYRQSLGQGPEFLIYFQGTGAADDSGLPNDRFFAVRPEGSVSTLKIQRTERGDSAVYLCASSLGQKNNEQFFGPGTRLTVL.

This clone has only one observation. J is TRBJ2-3 and V is TRBV3-1 (or the pseudogene TRBV3-2); D is possibly TRBD2 (5 bases). The germline CDR1 and CDR2 sequences are LGHDT and YNNKEL (reference sequence). The CDR3 has 13 residues. V was cut by 4 bases and J by 6 bases, with 11 bases left in between. The CDR3, as DNA: TGTGCCAGCAGCCCTGGACTCCATGATACGCAGTATTTT. The encoded protein is CASSPGLHDTQYF.

The rearrangement uses TRBV18 and TRBJ2-7; D is perhaps TRBD2 (5 bases). V gave up 3 bases and J gave up 1 base, with 16 bases separating them. Per the germline V gene, CDR1 is KGHSH and CDR2 is LQKENI. The CDR3 has 16 residues. The CDR3 region has the DNA TGTGCCAGCTCACCCGTCTTGGGCCGAGGGTCCTACGAGCAGTACTTC. The encoded protein is CASSPVLGRGSYEQYF.

With regard to this clone: No DNA is shown, since the ends of the CDR3 on it are uncertain; the CDR3 is the one TCRdb lists. V and J are TRBV6-5 and TRBJ2-2; TRBD2 is the table's D call, not checked against the DNA. Termini included, the CDR3 measures 15 amino acids. Germline V lookup: CDR1 MNHEY, CDR2 SVGAGI. CDR3 residues: CASSTSGERTGELFF.

This clone has only a few counts. The V gene is TRBV6-5, the J gene TRBJ1-6; no clear D gene. Looked up from germline, CDR1 is MNHEY and CDR2 is SVGAGI. The CDR3 covers 14 residues. V lost 5 bases, J lost 0 bases, and 5 bases lay in between. Written as DNA, the CDR3 is TGTGCCAGCAGTCCTAGCTCCTATAATTCACCCCTCCACTTT. Protein: CASSPSSYNSPLHF.

The chain couples TRBV5-4 to TRBJ1-1; D unresolved. The CDR3 runs to 13 residues. Germline V lookup: CDR1 SGHNT, CDR2 YYREEE (reference sequence). With 5 bases removed from V and 3 bases from J, the gap between germline ends came to 11 bases. CDR3 protein: CASRWREDTEAFF. DNA of the CDR3: TGTGCCAGCAGGTGGAGGGAGGACACTGAAGCTTTCTTT.

The table lists this clone with a few counts. V is TRBV5-1 and J is TRBJ1-6; D unclear. Germline V gene data show CDR1 as SGHRS and CDR2 as YFSETQ. The V end lost 4 bases, the J end lost 7 bases, and 21 bases lay between the germline ends. The CDR3 is 17 residues long. The CDR3 spells CASSQEGVRLGNSPLHF. The DNA for the CDR3 is TGCGCCAGCAGCCAGGAGGGTGTAAGGCTTGGGAATTCACCCCTCCACTTT.

The gene calls are TRBV28 and TRBJ2-1, with 7 bases fitting TRBD1. The CDR3 spans 18 residues. After removal of 6 bases from V and 8 bases from J, the junction contained 22 bases not matched to a gene. Germline values: CDR1 MDHEN, CDR2 SYDVKM. Here the CDR3 reads CASSPHPALRQGFDEQFF. CDR3 coding DNA: TGTGCCAGCAGCCCACACCCTGCTTTAAGACAGGGATTCGATGAGCAGTTCTTC.

The CDR3 DNA reads TGTGCCAGCAGTTACAGAGGCATTCAGTACTTC. Protein: CASSYRGIQYF. The chain combines TRBV6-5 with TRBJ2-4; the D is unclear. Trimming took 2 bases from V and 9 from J, leaving 5 bases between them. The CDR3 covers 11 residues. Per germline, CDR1 MNHEY and CDR2 SVGAGI.

V usage is TRBV5-1 and J usage is TRBJ1-6; TRBD1 might be the D (5 bases). CDR1 SGHRS and CDR2 YFSETQ come from the germline V gene. There are 15 residues in the CDR3. V lost 0 bases and J 10 bases, leaving 14 bases between the germline ends. The CDR3 DNA sequence: TGCGCCAGCAGCTTGGCTTCGGGACTACGGTCACCCCTCCACTTT. Its translation: CASSLASGLRSPLHF.

The rearrangement links TRBV12-3 or TRBV12-4 to TRBJ1-2; TRBD1 might be the D (5 bases). CDR3 size: 13 residues. V lost 6 bases and J 1 base, leaving 9 bases between the germline ends. CDR3 sequence: CASRKGLNYGYTF. The CDR3 bases are TGTGCCAGCAGGAAGGGACTTAACTATGGCTACACCTTC.

The CDR3: CASSYSRVSHRTNQPQHF. The CDR3 DNA follows: TGTGCCAGCAGTTACTCGAGGGTAAGCCACAGAACCAATCAGCCCCAGCATTTT. The gene calls are TRBV6-2 or TRBV6-3 and TRBJ1-5, with D hard to call. This CDR3 has 18 amino acids. With 0 bases removed from V and 3 bases from J, the gap between germline ends came to 18 bases. Per germline, CDR1 MNHEY and CDR2 SVGEGT.

The chain has TRBV10-1 and TRBJ1-1; perhaps TRBD1 as D (5 bases). V was shortened by 2 bases and J by 5 bases, with 12 bases between the two germline ends. The CDR3 sequence is 14 residues long. From germline, CDR1 is WNHNN and CDR2 SYGVQD (reference sequence). The CDR3 loop reads CASSEASGGTEAFF. CDR3 nucleotide sequence: TGCGCCAGCAGTGAGGCCTCTGGGGGGACTGAAGCTTTCTTT.

The V and J genes are TRBV6-2 or TRBV6-3 and TRBJ2-4; 9 bases are shared with TRBD2. CDR1 is MNHEY, CDR2 SVGEGT, per germline. Trimming took 4 bases from V and 0 from J; bases not matched to a gene: 13. The CDR3 is 19 residues long. The CDR3 coding sequence is TGTGCCAGCAGTTGGGGACTAGCTCGCGTAAGGGTAGCCAAAAACATTCAGTACTTC. Translating gives CASSWGLARVRVAKNIQYF.

This sequence joins TRBV9 and TRBJ2-1; a possible D gene is TRBD2 (5 bases). V lost 0 bases and J 0 bases, leaving 13 bases between the germline ends. The CDR3 is made up of 17 amino acids. Germline V CDR1 and CDR2: SGDLS, YYNGEE. The CDR3 region is CASSVGGAESSYNEQFF. CDR3 coding DNA: TGTGCCAGCAGCGTAGGGGGAGCGGAGAGCTCCTACAATGAGCAGTTCTTC.

V and J are TRBV27 and TRBJ2-1; 10 nucleotides match TRBD2. CDR1 is MNHEY, CDR2 SMNVEV, per germline (reference sequence). The ends lost 5 bases at V and 5 bases at J; junction bases unmatched: 12. This CDR3 is built from 17 residues. The CDR3 DNA reads TGTGCCAGCAGTCCCGAACTACTAGCGGGGCTCCACAATGAGCAGTTCTTC. It translates to CASSPELLAGLHNEQFF.

In this sample, this clone turned up a few times. This rearrangement joins TRBV6-6 to TRBJ1-1; TRBD1 might be the D (5 bases). Germline V gene sequence: CDR1 MNHNY, CDR2 SVGAGI (reference sequence). V lost 0 bases and J 1 base, leaving 6 bases between the germline ends. This CDR3 contains 14 residues. The CDR3 region is CASSYSDRNTEAFF. As DNA, the CDR3 is TGTGCCAGCAGTTACTCAGACAGGAACACTGAAGCTTTCTTT.